This is a list of T cell receptor beta chains from one sample in a study of T cells after yellow fever vaccination. TCRdb redid the calling of the 5' RACE reads with MiXCR, one entry per CDR3 protein. The data contain 510,000 or so distinct CDR3 sequences, roughly 19% of them singletons. The source was PBMCs, collected 15 days after the yellow fever booster vaccination. The receptors shown here come from a young man who received the YFV17D yellow fever vaccine. The conserved cysteine and the conserved F or W are not part of the CDR3 here.

CDR3	J	V
ASSLSYLASGPTIPYEQY	TRBJ2-7	TRBV11-2
SVILPYNEQF	TRBJ2-1	TRBV29-1
SAPGVRQGAYGELF	TRBJ2-2	TRBV20-1
ASSPLAGGHTGELF	TRBJ2-2	TRBV6-2/TRBV6-3
ASSRSGRRSYEQY	TRBJ2-7	TRBV5-1
ASSLARQEQF	TRBJ2-1	TRBV5-1
ASSRQGQGGSYEQY	TRBJ2-7	TRBV27
ASSEGKTGIEQF	TRBJ2-1	TRBV6-1
ASSLGLAGAPSTGELF	TRBJ2-2	TRBV11-1
ASSYSVQETQY	TRBJ2-5	TRBV6-5
SVDDRSSTDTQY	TRBJ2-3	TRBV29-1
ASSVNEKLF	TRBJ1-4	TRBV7-9
ASSQGLARANVLT	TRBJ2-6	TRBV5-6
ASSLGGQGVPNEQF	TRBJ2-1	TRBV5-4
ASSVLAGVFYNEQF	TRBJ2-1	TRBV5-1
ASSFPDTKNHREQF	TRBJ2-1	TRBV5-6
ASSRGSGTAYEQY	TRBJ2-7	TRBV7-9
ASSSNPGAPSGYT	TRBJ1-2	TRBV5-5
ATSPQSSGDTQY	TRBJ2-3	TRBV15
ASSPRLAGGLGEQY	TRBJ2-7	TRBV28
ASSPFRVEQF	TRBJ2-1	TRBV18
ASSHRQSQETQY	TRBJ2-5	TRBV5-6
ASSRGQGPYQETQY	TRBJ2-5	TRBV5-1